The clone carrying this T cell receptor (beta chain) was counted a few times. The PCR made use of 60 Vbeta and 13 Jbeta primers. As processed by the authors: The authors later counted some 76 million unique TCR beta chains, some 11 million of them shared. Only in-frame clones appear in the TCRdb table, and some are missing; sequencing was by immunoSEQ multiplex PCR. The V and J calls and clone size are taken from that table; D and trimming were inferred from the DNA. The sample shows roughly 150,000 clones, 50% to 75% of them seen only once. This entry belongs to a study of cytomegalovirus exposure and HLA in healthy donors. J gave up 7 bases and V 3 bases, and 7 bases lay outside the gene matches. Per the germline V gene, CDR1 is MNHEY and CDR2 is SMNVEV (reference sequence). The CDR3 has 14 amino acids.

V gene TRBV27 combines with J gene TRBJ1-2; 8 bases are shared with TRBD1. The TCR comes from a woman between 25 and 40 years old in good health and CMV-seropositive. The material sequenced was PBMCs. The CDR3 protein is CASSFTQGAGGYTF. The CDR3, as DNA: TGTGCCAGCAGTTTCACCCAGGGGGCTGGTGGCTACACCTTC.